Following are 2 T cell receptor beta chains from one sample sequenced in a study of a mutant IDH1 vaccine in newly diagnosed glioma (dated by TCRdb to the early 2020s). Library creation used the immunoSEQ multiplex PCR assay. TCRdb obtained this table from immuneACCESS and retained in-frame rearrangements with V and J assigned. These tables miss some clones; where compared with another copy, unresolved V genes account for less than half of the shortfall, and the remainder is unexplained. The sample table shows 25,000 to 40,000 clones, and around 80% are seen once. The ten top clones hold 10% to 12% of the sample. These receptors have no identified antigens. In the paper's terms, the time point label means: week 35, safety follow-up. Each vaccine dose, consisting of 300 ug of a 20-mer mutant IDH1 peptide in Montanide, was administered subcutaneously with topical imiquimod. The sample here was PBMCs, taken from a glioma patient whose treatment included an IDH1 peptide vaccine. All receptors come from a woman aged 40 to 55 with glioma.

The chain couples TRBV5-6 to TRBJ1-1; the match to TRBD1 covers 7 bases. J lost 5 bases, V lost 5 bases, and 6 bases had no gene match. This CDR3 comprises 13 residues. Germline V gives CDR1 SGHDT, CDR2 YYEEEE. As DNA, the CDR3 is TGTGCCAGCAGTAGGGGGCTGGCGACTGAAGCTTTCTTT. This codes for CASSRGLATEAFF.

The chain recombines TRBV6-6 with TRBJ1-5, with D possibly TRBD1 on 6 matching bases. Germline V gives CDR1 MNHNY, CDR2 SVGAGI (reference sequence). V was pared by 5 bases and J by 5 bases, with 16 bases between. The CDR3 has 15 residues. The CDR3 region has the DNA TGTGCCAGCAGTCCCCGGGACACTAGTCATCAGCCCCAGCATTTT. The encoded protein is CASSPRDTSHQPQHF.